The 24 T cell receptor beta chains below all came from one sample that was sequenced in a study of identical twins. TCRdb re-called the 5' RACE reads with MiXCR, one entry per CDR3 protein. The repertoire holds 150,000 or so distinct CDR3 sequences, with 3% to 4% as singletons. Material for sequencing was memory T cells sorted from blood. The receptors originated from a man younger than 30 in good health.

In its sample, this clonotype was seen many times. This chain connects TRBV7-8 to TRBJ2-3; D gene unclear. Germline V gene sequence: CDR1 SGHVS, CDR2 FQNEAQ. The V end lost 1 base, the J end lost 0 bases, and 5 bases lay between the germline ends. The CDR3 is 14 residues long. This CDR3 reads CASSLGSSTDTQYF. The CDR3 DNA sequence: TGTGCCAGCAGCTTAGGCTCTAGCACAGATACGCAGTATTTT.

This clonotype was counted only a few times. The chain is built from TRBV12-5 and TRBJ2-3, with a weak D call TRBD2 (6 bases). Trimming took off 3 bases at V and 14 bases at J, with 12 bases between the two ends. The CDR3 runs 11 residues. Germline lookup yields CDR1 LGHNT and CDR2 FRNRAP. CDR3 nucleotides: TGTGCTAGTGGTTTCCCGGGGGAAAGGTATTTT. Translating it yields CASGFPGERYF.

This clonotype was picked up many times. The chain uses TRBV24-1 and TRBJ2-3; 7 bases map to TRBD1. Germline CDR1 and CDR2: KGHDR and SFDVKD. The trim removed 5 bases at V and 4 bases at J, leaving 5 bases unmatched. The CDR3 sequence is 14 residues long. The CDR3 DNA reads as TGTGCCACCAGTGGAGGGGGCGGGTCAGATACGCAGTATTTT. Protein sequence: CATSGGGGSDTQYF.

The table lists this clonotype with many counts. The J gene is TRBJ1-4, the V gene TRBV5-1; 7 bases agree with TRBD1. This CDR3 has 15 amino acids. Germline CDR1 is SGHRS and CDR2 is YFSETQ. V trimming: 0 bases; J trimming: 11 bases; junction bases outside the gene matches: 10. The CDR3 bases are TGCGCCAGCAGCTTGGGGGACAGAGGGGCAAGGAAACTGTTTTTT. This encodes CASSLGDRGARKLFF.

This clonotype was counted ten times or more. CDR3 DNA: TGTGCCAGCAGCTTAGTGGTGGGAGCGGTTGGTGAGCAGTTCTTC. As protein: CASSLVVGAVGEQFF. V is TRBV11-2 and J is TRBJ2-1; D might be TRBD2 (5 bases). The V end lost 1 base, the J end lost 9 bases, and 16 bases lay between the germline ends. Germline V lookup: CDR1 SGHAT, CDR2 FQNNGV. This CDR3 region has 15 residues.

The table lists this clonotype with many counts. The rearrangement links TRBV19 to TRBJ2-1; D is perhaps TRBD1 (6 bases). The germline CDR1 and CDR2 sequences are LNHDA and SQIVND (reference sequence). The CDR3 covers 15 residues. Trimming took off 8 bases at V and 6 bases at J, with 20 bases between the two ends. This CDR3 reads CASRGWQGMTNEQFF. In DNA, the CDR3 is TGTGCCAGTCGAGGTTGGCAGGGGATGACCAATGAGCAGTTCTTC.

This clonotype was counted ten times or more. This rearrangement joins TRBV5-1 to TRBJ1-5; D is uncertain. From germline, CDR1 is SGHRS and CDR2 YFSETQ. The CDR3 is 15 residues long. V shed 7 bases and J shed 0 bases, with 14 bases lying between them. The CDR3 nucleotides are TGCGCCAGCGCACGTGACGGTGATAGCAATCAGCCCCAGCATTTT. Translated: CASARDGDSNQPQHF. Full variable domain (remainder filled in from reference TRBV5-1 and TRBJ1-5): KAGVTQTPRYLIKTRGQQVTLSCSPISGHRSVSWYQQTPGQGLQFLFEYFSETQRNKGNFPGRFSGRQFSNSRSEMNVSTLELGDSALYLCASARDGDSNQPQHFGDGTRLSIL.

This clonotype was observed many times. This chain links TRBV20-1 with TRBJ1-2, with 10 bases matching TRBD1. Germline V CDR1 and CDR2: DFQATT, SNEGSKA (reference sequence). With 2 bases clipped from V and 7 bases from J, the junction kept 7 bases outside the gene matches. The CDR3 is 14 residues long. CDR3 in amino acids: CSARMTGGSFGYTF. The CDR3 nucleotides read TGCAGTGCTAGAATGACAGGGGGCTCTTTTGGCTACACCTTC.

This clonotype came up many times. The chain links TRBV20-1 to TRBJ1-4, with TRBD1 matching over 9 bases. V was clipped by 6 bases and J by 7 bases; unmatched bases: 6. The germline CDR1 and CDR2 sequences are DFQATT and SNEGSKA (reference sequence). The CDR3 extends over 13 amino acids. CDR3 in DNA: TGCAGTGCAGTACAGGGGGCCGTTGAAAAACTGTTTTTT. Protein sequence: CSAVQGAVEKLFF.

This clonotype was found many times. J is TRBJ1-3 and V is TRBV11-2; D not resolved. Looked up from germline, CDR1 is SGHAT and CDR2 is FQNNGV. This CDR3 has 15 residues. The V end lost 5 bases, the J end lost 0 bases, and 11 bases lay between the germline ends. The CDR3 DNA follows: TGTGCCAGCAGCCCCCCCCCGTTCTCTGGAAACACCATATATTTT. Protein sequence: CASSPPPFSGNTIYF.

This clonotype has at least ten counts. This sequence joins TRBV18 and TRBJ2-7, with TRBD2 identical over 10 bases. The CDR3 is made up of 16 amino acids. Unmatched junction bases numbered 10, after V lost 2 bases and J lost 6 bases. Germline V gene lookup returns CDR1 KGHSH and CDR2 LQKENI. The CDR3 region has the DNA TGTGCCAGCTCACCATCAGTGAGCGGGAGGGCCCTCGAGCAGTACGTC. Protein sequence: CASSPSVSGRALEQYV.

This clonotype came up many times. This rearrangement joins TRBV4-1 to TRBJ2-3, with 9 bases that match TRBD2. Germline V gene lookup returns CDR1 MGHRA and CDR2 YSYEKL. The CDR3 has 17 amino acids. V lost 3 bases to trimming and J lost 0 bases; unmatched junction nucleotides: 7. This CDR3 is CASSHPKAGGSTDTQYF. The CDR3 DNA reads as TGCGCCAGCAGCCACCCTAAAGCGGGAGGAAGCACAGATACGCAGTATTTT.

At least ten counts were recorded for this clonotype. J is TRBJ2-2 and V is TRBV9; D remains unclear. The germline V gene has CDR1 SGDLS and CDR2 YYNGEE. V was cut by 0 bases and J by 9 bases, with 9 bases left in between. The CDR3 extends over 13 amino acids. The CDR3 loop is CASSVGLVRELFF. The CDR3, as DNA: TGTGCCAGCAGCGTAGGTTTGGTGCGGGAGCTGTTTTTT.

V usage is TRBV11-2 and J usage is TRBJ1-4; tentative D call: TRBD1 (5 bases). The length of the CDR3 is 12 residues. Germline V gene data show CDR1 as SGHAT and CDR2 as FQNNGV. V was pared by 5 bases and J by 10 bases, with 11 bases between. Here the CDR3 reads CASSGGRGKLFF. As DNA, the CDR3 is TGTGCCAGCAGCGGCGGTAGGGGAAAACTGTTTTTT. Filled out from reference TRBV11-2 and TRBJ1-4, the complete variable domain reads EAGVAQSPRYKIIEKRQSVAFWCNPISGHATLYWYQQILGQGPKLLIQFQNNGVVDDSQLPKDRFSAERLKGVDSTLKIQPAKLEDSAVYLCASSGGRGKLFFGSGTQLSVL.

There are many counts of this clonotype. The chain uses TRBV12-3 or TRBV12-4 and TRBJ2-7; tentative D call: TRBD2 (5 bases). V was trimmed by 9 bases and J by 4 bases, leaving 13 bases between them. This CDR3 comprises 12 residues. CDR3: CASSRLAYEQYF. The CDR3 DNA reads TGTGCCAGTTCTAGGCTAGCTTACGAGCAGTACTTC.

This clonotype was recorded many times. V usage is TRBV28 and J usage is TRBJ2-5; 10 nucleotides align to TRBD2. The CDR3 sequence is 13 residues long. Germline-derived CDR1 and CDR2 are MDHEN and SYDVKM. V was clipped by 6 bases and J by 5 bases; unmatched bases: 3. The CDR3 DNA reads TGTGCCAGCAGGGATAGCGGGAGGGAGACCCAGTACTTC. Its translation: CASRDSGRETQYF.

There are a few counts of this clonotype. This chain uses TRBV11-2 with TRBJ2-2; possibly TRBD1 for D (6 bases). CDR1 and CDR2 from the germline V gene are SGHAT and FQNNGV. This CDR3 contains 17 residues. Trimming left V 5 bases short and J 8 bases short, with 24 bases between. CDR3 in DNA: TGTGCCAGCAGCCCAGGCTCGGGGCAGGGGCCCTCTGGGGAGCTGTTTTTT. Protein product: CASSPGSGQGPSGELFF.

A few counts support this clonotype. This chain joins TRBV18 and TRBJ2-7; 8 bases align to TRBD1. The CDR3 has 13 amino acids. V dropped 5 bases and J dropped 12; count of bases not matched to a gene: 12. The germline V gene has CDR1 KGHSH and CDR2 LQKENI. Written as DNA, the CDR3 is TGTGCCAGCTCAGCTTTATCTCAGGGGGCGCCGTACGTC. This translates into CASSALSQGAPYV.

This clonotype was seen repeatedly, ten times or more. The rearrangement uses TRBV6-6 and TRBJ1-1; unclear D gene. Germline values: CDR1 MNHNY, CDR2 SVGAGI (reference sequence). Between the trimmed V and J ends, which lost 1 base and 4 bases, there was a span of 7 bases. The CDR3 extends over 13 amino acids. The CDR3 DNA is TGTGCCAGCAGTTACTTTGAATTCACTGAAGCTTTCTTT. As protein: CASSYFEFTEAFF.

This clonotype was observed many times. The rearrangement links TRBV29-1 to TRBJ1-2, with D uncertain. Germline loops: CDR1 SQVTM, CDR2 ANQGSEA. CDR3 length: 12 residues. V was shortened by 3 bases and J by 8 bases, with 13 bases between the two germline ends. The CDR3 region is CSVDFNSRGYTF. DNA for the CDR3: TGCAGCGTTGACTTTAACAGTAGAGGCTACACCTTC. Variable domain in full (rest from reference TRBV29-1 and TRBJ1-2): SAVISQKPSRDICQRGTSLTIQCQVDSQVTMMFWYRQQPGQSLTLIATANQGSEATYESGFVIDKFPISRPNLTFSTLTVSNMSPEDSSIYLCSVDFNSRGYTFGSGTRLTVV.

This clonotype has a count of ten or more. V and J are TRBV7-2 and TRBJ2-1; no firm D call. CDR3 length: 13 amino acids. Germline values: CDR1 SGHTA, CDR2 FQGNSA. The V gene lost 4 bases and the J gene lost 3 bases, with 7 bases spanning the gap. The CDR3 region is CASSSEIYNEQFF. CDR3 nucleotide sequence: TGTGCCAGCAGCTCAGAGATCTACAATGAGCAGTTCTTC.

This clonotype was recorded at least ten times. The CDR3 is CASSLGTGTGNTIYF. CDR3 coding DNA: TGTGCCAGCAGTTTAGGGACAGGGACTGGAAACACCATATATTTT. This sequence joins TRBV12-3 or TRBV12-4 and TRBJ1-3; 8 bases map to TRBD1. The CDR3 extends over 15 amino acids. V lost 1 base, J lost 2 bases, and 1 base stayed unmatched.

There are many counts of this clonotype. This rearrangement joins TRBV5-1 to TRBJ2-1, with D perhaps TRBD2 (5 bases). The CDR3 runs to 13 residues. Per the germline V gene, CDR1 is SGHRS and CDR2 is YFSETQ. V lost 1 base, J lost 16 bases, and 18 bases lay in between. Here the CDR3 reads CASSLSGSTTTFF. The DNA of the CDR3 is TGCGCCAGCAGCTTGAGTGGATCGACTACCACTTTCTTC.

This clonotype occurred many times. The CDR3 DNA is TGCAGCGTTTCTAGCGGGAGTCGTCCCGGGGAGCTGTTTTTT. Residues: CSVSSGSRPGELFF. V is TRBV29-1 and J is TRBJ2-2, with TRBD2 matching 10 bases. Unmatched junction bases numbered 6, after V lost 5 bases and J lost 6 bases. CDR1 and CDR2 (germline): SQVTM, ANQGSEA. This CDR3 contains 14 residues.